Included here is one TCR beta chain sequence, with context. This clone was picked up one time. Its antigen is not yet known. Base qualities are missing; no much larger clone stands one base away. These data originate in a study of cytomegalovirus exposure and HLA in healthy donors (TCRdb year 2017). About the investigation overall: According to an earlier analysis of a few hundred of the donors, about 179 million T cells yielded some 120 million unique TCR beta sequences and about 300 Gb of sequence data. An early release that covered some 640 HLA-typed donors contained about 300 gigabases of sequencing data and 85 million to 100 million unique TCR sequences. Of the roughly 400 genotyped donors, less than 85% were placed in the genetic ancestry cluster associated with self-reported Caucasian donors. The study aimed to test whether cataloging public T cell receptors could reveal signatures of past pathogen exposure. The study used immunosequencing to profile the T cell repertoires of 666 subjects and linked those repertoires to cytomegalovirus serostatus. Besides the first cohort of about 730 subjects, a separate validation cohort made up of 90 to 150 different subjects was used. High-throughput TCR immunosequencing, statistical association of individual TCRs with disease status, and machine learning were combined to predict cytomegalovirus infection status. In a later analysis, previously published TCR beta repertoires from 500 to 750 donors were re-analyzed and high-resolution HLA genotyping was added so that TCR occurrence patterns could be studied. In the later analysis, no new phenotypic data were used to find candidate immune exposures; instead, reliance was placed on TCR beta sequences and their occurrence across donors. An earlier analysis of 587 of the donors used high-throughput TCR beta sequencing to judge whether each TCR beta V gene segment behaved as functional or pseudogenic. Donor age, sex, ethnicity and CMV serostatus were collected together with the repertoire data. A later genetic analysis took genome-wide SNP genotypes for about 55% of the 666 donors and used that subset as a discovery cohort. Every discovery cohort repertoire had been produced on one sequencing platform. Class I and class II HLA loci were covered by the typing at four-digit resolution. Typing coverage varied by locus: roughly 620-640 donors for A, B, C, DRB1 and DQB1; approximately 500 for DQA1; some 610 for DPA1; approximately 470 for DPB1. Because of strong linkage in the cohort, roughly 5 DR-DQ haplotypes were treated as single units for association and clustering. On average, 235,054 unique TCR beta nucleotide sequences were sequenced per donor among 398 genotyped donors of the cohort, with roughly 18% of those sequences being non-productive. General study outcomes and caveats: The authors suggested that the approach could potentially be generalized to other disease states and immunological phenotypes. Because the 87-base-pair reads could not distinguish some IMGT-functional V segments, including TRBV6-2 and TRBV6-3, those segments were excluded. Most TCR sequences were seen in very few donors, while some public TCRs were found in many individuals. A further reported finding was that TCR beta sequences accurately predicted the HLA-A and HLA-B alleles for most subjects in the first cohort. For the cohort, immune exposure information was limited to CMV serostatus. In a later analysis, HLA-associated TCR beta chains showed more clonal expansion and lower generation probabilities than non-associated chains that were equally common. The cohort was sequenced for TCR beta chains only, and without alpha or paired-chain data the features that could be detected were limited. The study listed 150 to 200 TCR beta chains as associated with cytomegalovirus. The presence/absence analyses assumed that sequencing depth was roughly uniform across donors, and that assumption may not be true. Specific HLA alleles were associated with 16,951 TCR beta sequences at a false discovery rate of 0.05 in a later analysis. In a later analysis, most CMV-associated TCR beta chains were found to appear HLA-restricted, with HLA associations seemingly driven largely by CMV exposure. A few of the identified cytomegalovirus-associated TCR beta chains were confirmed in vitro to be specific for cytomegalovirus antigens. When HLA alleles, especially DR and DQ, strongly co-occurred, TCR associations were difficult to assign to individual alleles. An earlier analysis of several hundred of the donors showed that most TCR beta V segments appeared in productive rearrangements either about 87% or about 30% of the time, which broadly matched IMGT annotations. A later genetic analysis associated a missense DCLRE1C variant with V-gene and J-gene trimming of TCR beta chains, and an independent cohort replicated the association. In both the original and validation cohorts, the classifier was reported to diagnose cytomegalovirus status with high specificity and sensitivity. The sequencing pipeline was judged likely to have produced a cluster of highly shared sequence variants as a technical artifact. Several of the top co-occurrence clusters appeared to be linked to parvovirus B19, influenza, CMV and Epstein-Barr virus, according to a later analysis. Correlated functional status among segregating V segments might be attributable to linkage disequilibrium, but an unknown experimental factor could not be ruled out. Compared with the roughly 720-donor mean, donors in an Asian-associated ancestry cluster had fewer N-insertions in productive TCRs, according to a later genetic analysis. According to a later analysis, TCR association rates differed among HLA loci, with DRB1 alleles showing the most associated TCRs and HLA-C alleles showing the fewest. Because HLA typing was missing for some donors at each locus, association tests included only the typed subset. Because counts were too low, fewer than 20 rarely observed V segments, including chromosome 9 orphons, were excluded from the earlier analysis of under 650 of the donors.

CDR1 is given as MDHEN and CDR2 as SYDVKM, both from the germline V gene. The CDR3 measures 14 amino acids from cysteine to phenylalanine. Left in the record is the CDR3 DNA by itself, 42 bases read in frame from the first base. V lost 5 bases and J lost 0 bases; the stretch between them is 8 bases long. The cohort was made up of roughly 670 healthy bone marrow donors. At the time of sampling, every cohort member was nominally healthy, though immune exposures that went unrecorded were likely present. The donor was CMV seronegative and was included in the group of approximately 350 seronegative cohort members. A peripheral blood sample was collected from each donor, and TCR beta sequencing was performed on peripheral blood mononuclear cells. Genomic DNA was extracted from the blood cell samples with the Qiagen DNeasy Blood Extraction Kit. Receptors were amplified or captured by the immunoSEQ multiplex PCR assay. For the multiplex PCR, a mixture combining 60 forward primers for TCR Vbeta segments and 13 reverse primers for TCR Jbeta segments was used. The CDR3 region of rearranged TCR beta genes was amplified from genomic DNA with a multiplex PCR assay. The amplified TCR beta libraries were sequenced on the Illumina HiSeq System as 87-base-pair reads. In the authors' own workflow: A later analysis counted approximately 84 million unique TCR beta chains across the 670 or so repertoires, and some 11 million of these chains were shared by at least two donors. Raw reads were error-corrected and collapsed into unique sequences with a nearest-neighbor algorithm that merged closely related sequences to remove PCR and sequencing errors. CDR3 sequences were aligned to IMGT reference sequences to assign V, D and J gene segments. For a sequence to be retained, a match of at least six nucleotides to both a V gene segment and a J gene segment was required. A rearrangement counted as productive if the CDR3 had no stop codons and remained in frame with V and J, and every other rearrangement counted as non-productive. Following IMGT convention, CDR3 was defined as the stretch from the second conserved V-encoded cysteine to the conserved J-encoded phenylalanine. Sequences without an unambiguous match to a single V gene segment were excluded from the earlier analysis of about 600 of the donors. An earlier analysis of 450 to 650 of the donors called V segments functional above 56.7% productive rearrangements and segregating when the between-donor standard deviation exceeded 5%. A statistical classification framework was developed to diagnose cytomegalovirus status using the catalog of TCR beta chain sequences. In a later analysis, V and J genes were assigned by comparing TCR nucleotide sequences against IMGT/GENE-DB human TR gene sequences. The TCRdist pipeline was used in a later analysis to assign CDR3 sequences and most-parsimonious VDJ recombination scenarios. In a later analysis, each TCR beta chain was defined by its CDR3 amino acid sequence together with its V-gene family, and reads lacking a unique V-gene family were excluded. As a way to deal with suspected cross-contamination and a sequencing artifact, a later analysis dropped approximately 570 nucleotide sequences that were highly shared and had low generation probability. For each public chain, a later analysis derived a clonal expansion index from normalized ranks of inferred template counts within each repertoire. A later analysis computed generation probabilities with a VDJ recombination model fitted to out-of-frame rearrangements, and checked the results against IGoR. In a later analysis, hypergeometric tests were used to score TCR-TCR, TCR-HLA and TCR-CMV co-occurrence, with a repertoire-size bias correction applied to TCR pairs. A later analysis estimated false discovery rates by permuting HLA or CMV assignments 20 times. A later analysis grouped co-occurring TCRs with DBSCAN, adding TCRdist sequence similarity when clustering within HLA-allele-positive subsets. Repertoires with fewer than 30,000 or more than 120,000 public chains were left out of co-occurrence clustering, as were about five repertoires with anomalous nucleotide sharing. TCRdb's version of the immuneACCESS table is confined to in-frame rearrangements and falls short of the full clone set. An unresolved V gene accounts for under half of the shortfall where checked; the remainder is of unknown origin. V and J calls and clone size are as listed in that table; D and trimming were resolved from the DNA. Across this sample there are 150,000 to 200,000 clones, with about 80% seen only once. Together, the top ten hold around 2.2% of the sample.

The chain is made from TRBV28 and TRBJ1-5; the D gene is possibly TRBD1, with 5 bases matching. The sample comprised PBMCs. This TCR was recovered from a woman aged 30 to 39 in good health and CMV-seronegative. For the CDR3, the sequence is CASSKTDSNQPQHF. The nucleotide sequence reads as follows: TGTGCCAGCAGTAAGACAGATAGCAATCAGCCCCAGCATTTT.